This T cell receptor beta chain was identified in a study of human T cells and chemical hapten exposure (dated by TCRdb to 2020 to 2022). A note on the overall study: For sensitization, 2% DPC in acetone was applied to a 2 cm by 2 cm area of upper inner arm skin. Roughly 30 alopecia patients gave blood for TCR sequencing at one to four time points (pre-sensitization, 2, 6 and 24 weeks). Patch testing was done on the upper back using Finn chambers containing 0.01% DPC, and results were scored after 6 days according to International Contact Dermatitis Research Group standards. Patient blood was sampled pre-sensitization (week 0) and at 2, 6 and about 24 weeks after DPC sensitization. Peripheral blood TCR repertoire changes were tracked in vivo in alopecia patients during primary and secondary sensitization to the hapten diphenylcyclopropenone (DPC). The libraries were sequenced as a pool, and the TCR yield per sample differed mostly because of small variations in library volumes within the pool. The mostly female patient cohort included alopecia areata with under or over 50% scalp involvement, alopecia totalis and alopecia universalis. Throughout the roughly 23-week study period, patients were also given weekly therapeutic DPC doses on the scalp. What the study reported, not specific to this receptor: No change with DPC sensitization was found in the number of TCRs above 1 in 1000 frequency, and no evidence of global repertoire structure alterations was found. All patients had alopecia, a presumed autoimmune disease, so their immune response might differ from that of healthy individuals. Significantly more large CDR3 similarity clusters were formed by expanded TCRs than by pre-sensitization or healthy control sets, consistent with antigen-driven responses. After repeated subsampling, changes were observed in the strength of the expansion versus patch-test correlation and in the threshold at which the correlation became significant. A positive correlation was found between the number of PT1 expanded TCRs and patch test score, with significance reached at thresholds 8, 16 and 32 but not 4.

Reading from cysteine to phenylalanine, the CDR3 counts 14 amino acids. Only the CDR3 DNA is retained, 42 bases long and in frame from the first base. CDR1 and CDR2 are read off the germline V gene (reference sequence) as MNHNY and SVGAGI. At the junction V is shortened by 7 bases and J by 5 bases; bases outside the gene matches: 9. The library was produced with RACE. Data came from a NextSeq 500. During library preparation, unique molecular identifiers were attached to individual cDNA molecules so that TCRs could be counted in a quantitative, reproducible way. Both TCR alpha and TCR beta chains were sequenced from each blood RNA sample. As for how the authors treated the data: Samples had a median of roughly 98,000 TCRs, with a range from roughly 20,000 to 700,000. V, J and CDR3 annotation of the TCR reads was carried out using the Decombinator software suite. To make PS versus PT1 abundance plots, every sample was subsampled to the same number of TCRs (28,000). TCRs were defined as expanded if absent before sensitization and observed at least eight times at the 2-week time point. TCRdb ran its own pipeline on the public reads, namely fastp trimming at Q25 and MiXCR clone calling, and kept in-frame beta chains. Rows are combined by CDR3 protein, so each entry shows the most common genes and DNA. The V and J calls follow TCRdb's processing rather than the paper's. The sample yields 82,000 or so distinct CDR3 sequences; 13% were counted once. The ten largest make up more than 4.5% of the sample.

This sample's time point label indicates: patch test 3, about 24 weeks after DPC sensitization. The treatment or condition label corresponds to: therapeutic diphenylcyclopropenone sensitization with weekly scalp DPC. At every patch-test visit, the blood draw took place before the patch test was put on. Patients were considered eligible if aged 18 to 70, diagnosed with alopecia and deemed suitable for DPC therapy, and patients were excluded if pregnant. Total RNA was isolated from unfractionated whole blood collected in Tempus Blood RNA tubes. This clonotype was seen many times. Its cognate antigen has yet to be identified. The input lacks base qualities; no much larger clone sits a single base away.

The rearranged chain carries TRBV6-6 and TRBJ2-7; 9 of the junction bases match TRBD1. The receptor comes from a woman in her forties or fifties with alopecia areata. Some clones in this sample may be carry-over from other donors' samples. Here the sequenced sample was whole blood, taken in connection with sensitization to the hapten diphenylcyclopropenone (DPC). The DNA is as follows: TGTGCCAGCACCCCCTGGGACAGGGACAACGAGCAGTACTTC. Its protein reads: CASTPWDRDNEQYF.